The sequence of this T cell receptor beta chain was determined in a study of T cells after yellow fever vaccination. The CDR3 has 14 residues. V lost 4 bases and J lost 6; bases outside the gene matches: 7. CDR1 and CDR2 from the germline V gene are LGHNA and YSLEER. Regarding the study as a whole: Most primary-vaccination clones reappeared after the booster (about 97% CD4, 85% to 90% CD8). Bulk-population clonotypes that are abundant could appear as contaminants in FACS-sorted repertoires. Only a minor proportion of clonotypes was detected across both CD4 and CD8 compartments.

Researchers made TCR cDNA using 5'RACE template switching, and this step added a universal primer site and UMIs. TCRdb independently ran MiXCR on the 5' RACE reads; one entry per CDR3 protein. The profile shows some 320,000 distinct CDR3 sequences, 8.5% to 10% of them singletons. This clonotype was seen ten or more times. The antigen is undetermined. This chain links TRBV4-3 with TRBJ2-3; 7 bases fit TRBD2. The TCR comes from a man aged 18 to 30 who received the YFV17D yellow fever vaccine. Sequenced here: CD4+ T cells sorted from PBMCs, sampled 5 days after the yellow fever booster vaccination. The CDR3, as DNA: TGCGCCAGCAGCCGGCGCCTAGCGGTGGATACGCAGTATTTT. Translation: CASSRRLAVDTQYF.